This TCR beta chain was identified during a study of shared clonotypes between healthy human individuals. Genomic DNA from each subset was divided evenly over several immunoSEQ plates. Unsorted PBMC samples were amplified in replicate PCRs containing 250 to 350 ng DNA, 25,000 to 35,000 T cell genomes. Clones were sequenced by immunoSEQ multiplex PCR, and TCRdb holds only the in-frame ones, with some missing. The sample holds 400,000 to 600,000 clones; roughly 85% are singletons and the top ten take 9.5% to 15%. Regarding this clone: The antigen is unknown.

Study-wide results and caveats: Sampling included only blood; tissue repertoires likely differ.

About 100 million PBMCs were counted before genomic DNA extraction. Sequencing was done on a sample of PBMCs. The clonotype originates from a woman in her forties in good health. Some clones in this sample may be carry-over from other donors' samples.

CDR3 amino acids: CASTGRLADSYEQYF. The CDR3 DNA reads TGTGCCAGCACCGGGAGACTAGCGGACTCCTACGAGCAGTACTTC. The J gene is TRBJ2-7, the V gene TRBV25-1; 9 bases map to TRBD2. Germline values: CDR1 MGHDK, CDR2 SYGVNS. J gave up 0 bases and V 7 bases, and 7 bases lay outside the gene matches. CDR3 size: 15 residues.